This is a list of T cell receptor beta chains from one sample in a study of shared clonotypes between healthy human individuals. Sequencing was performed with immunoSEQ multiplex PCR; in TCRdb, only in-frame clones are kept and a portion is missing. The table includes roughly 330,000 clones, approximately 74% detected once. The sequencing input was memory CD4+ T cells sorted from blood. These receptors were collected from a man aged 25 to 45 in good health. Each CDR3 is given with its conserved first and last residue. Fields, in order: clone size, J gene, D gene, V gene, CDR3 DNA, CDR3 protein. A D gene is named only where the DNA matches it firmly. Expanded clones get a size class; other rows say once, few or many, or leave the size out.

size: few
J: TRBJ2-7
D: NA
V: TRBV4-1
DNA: TGCGCCAGCAGCCAAGGACAGCCCCCTCCCTACGAGCAGTACTTC
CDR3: CASSQGQPPPYEQYF

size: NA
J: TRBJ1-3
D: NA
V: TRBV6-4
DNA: TGTGCCAGCAGTGCCCAGCCCGGAAACACCATATATTTT
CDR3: CASSAQPGNTIYF

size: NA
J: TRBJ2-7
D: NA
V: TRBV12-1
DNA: TGTGCCAGCAGCTTAGCGGGAGTTTTCCCGCGGGAGCAGTACTTC
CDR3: CASSLAGVFPREQYF

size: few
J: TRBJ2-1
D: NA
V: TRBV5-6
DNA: TGTGCCAGCACCAGGACAGACAATGAGCAGTTCTTC
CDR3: CASTRTDNEQFF

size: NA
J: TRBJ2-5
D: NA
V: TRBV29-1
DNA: TGCAGCGTTGAAGAGAACCTCCAAGAGACCCAGTACTTC
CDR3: CSVEENLQETQYF

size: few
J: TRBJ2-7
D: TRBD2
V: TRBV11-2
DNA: TGTGCCAGCAGCCCGAGGTTAATCGGACTAGCGGGGTCCTACGAGCAGTACTTC
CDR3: CASSPRLIGLAGSYEQYF

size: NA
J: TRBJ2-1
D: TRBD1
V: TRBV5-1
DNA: TGCGCCAGCAGCATACAGGGGCTGGTGGATGAGCAGTTCTTC
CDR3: CASSIQGLVDEQFF

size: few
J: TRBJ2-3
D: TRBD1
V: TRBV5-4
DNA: TGTGCCAGCAGCTTCGGACAGGGGGTAGACACAGATACGCAGTATTTT
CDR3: CASSFGQGVDTDTQYF

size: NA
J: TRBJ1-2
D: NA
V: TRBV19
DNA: TGTGCCAGTACACCACTACAGGGCAGCGTCGGCTACACCTTC
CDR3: CASTPLQGSVGYTF

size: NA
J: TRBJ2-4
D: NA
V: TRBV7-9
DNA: TGTGCCAGCAGCCCGGGGAGGGCCAAAAACATTCAGTACTTC
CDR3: CASSPGRAKNIQYF

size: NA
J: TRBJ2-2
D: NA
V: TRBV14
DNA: TGTGCCAGCAGCCCCCCTAATAGGGGGAACACCGGGGAGCTGTTTTTT
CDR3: CASSPPNRGNTGELFF

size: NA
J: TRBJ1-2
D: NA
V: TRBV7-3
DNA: TGTGCCAGCAGCTTACGTGCCGGGAAAGGCTACACCTTC
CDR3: CASSLRAGKGYTF

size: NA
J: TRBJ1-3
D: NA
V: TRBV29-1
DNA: TGCAGCACGGACGGGAACGACTCTGGAAACACCATATATTTT
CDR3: CSTDGNDSGNTIYF

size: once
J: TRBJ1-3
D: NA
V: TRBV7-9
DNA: TGTGCCAGCAGAAGGCAGGGGTCCTCTGGAAACACCATATATTTT
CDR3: CASRRQGSSGNTIYF

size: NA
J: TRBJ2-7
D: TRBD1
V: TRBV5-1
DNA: TGCGCCAGCACCTACAGGGGAGACGAGCAGTACTTC
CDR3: CASTYRGDEQYF

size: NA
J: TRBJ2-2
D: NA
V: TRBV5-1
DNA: TGCGCCAGCAGCTTCTCGTTCCAAAGCATACAGGGCACCGGGGAGCTGTTTTTT
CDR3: CASSFSFQSIQGTGELFF

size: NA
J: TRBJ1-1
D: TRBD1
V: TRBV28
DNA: TGTGCCAGCAGAAGGACAGGGAACACTGAAGCTTTCTTT
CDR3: CASRRTGNTEAFF

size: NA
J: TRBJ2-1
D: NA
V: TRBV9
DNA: TGTGCCAGCAGCGTAGATTTTTCTGTGGTCCTACGCAACAATGAGCAGTTCTTC
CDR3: CASSVDFSVVLRNNEQFF

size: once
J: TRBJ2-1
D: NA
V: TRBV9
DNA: TGTGCCAGCAGCCCTCCTCGTTGGGTCAGCTCCTACAATGAGCAGTTCTTC
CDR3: CASSPPRWVSSYNEQFF

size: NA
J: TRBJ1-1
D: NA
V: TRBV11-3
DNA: TGTGCCAGCAGCGCAACGTCGGGTAAAGCTTTCTTT
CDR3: CASSATSGKAFF

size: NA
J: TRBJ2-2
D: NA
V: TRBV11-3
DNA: TGTGCCAGCAGCCCAACTACTCTAGGGGCCGGGGAGCTGTTTTTT
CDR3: CASSPTTLGAGELFF

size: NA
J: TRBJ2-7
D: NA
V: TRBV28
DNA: TGTGCCAGCAGTTCCGGGACGTCCTACGAGCAGTACTTC
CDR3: CASSSGTSYEQYF

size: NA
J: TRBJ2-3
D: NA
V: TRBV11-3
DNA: TGTGCCAGCAGCTTAGGTGAGGGAGGAATAACAGATACGCAGTATTTT
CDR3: CASSLGEGGITDTQYF

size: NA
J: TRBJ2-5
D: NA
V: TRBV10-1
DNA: TGCGCCAGCAGTGCCACAGGTCAAGAGACCCAGTACTTC
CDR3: CASSATGQETQYF

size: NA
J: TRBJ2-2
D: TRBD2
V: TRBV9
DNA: TGTGCCAGCAGCGTAGATGCGGGAGGAATCGGGGAGCTGTTTTTT
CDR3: CASSVDAGGIGELFF

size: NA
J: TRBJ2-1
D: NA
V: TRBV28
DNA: TGTGCCAGCAGTTTAGGGGGTCTCTACAATGAGCAGTTCTTC
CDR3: CASSLGGLYNEQFF

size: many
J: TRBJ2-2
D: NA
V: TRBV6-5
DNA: TGTGCCAGCAGTCCGAGGGTTTACACCGGGGAGCTGTTTTTT
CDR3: CASSPRVYTGELFF

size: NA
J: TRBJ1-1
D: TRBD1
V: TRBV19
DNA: TGTGCCAGTAGTATCCGCACAGGGGGAGGTACTGAAGCTTTCTTT
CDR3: CASSIRTGGGTEAFF

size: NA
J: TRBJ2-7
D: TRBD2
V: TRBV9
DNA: TGTGCCAGCAGCGTAGGGTCTTGGTCTAGCGGGAATAGCGACGAGCAGTACTTC
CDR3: CASSVGSWSSGNSDEQYF

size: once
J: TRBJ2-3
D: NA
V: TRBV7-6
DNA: TGTGCCAGCAGCTACGGACCGGGGCAGTATTTT
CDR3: CASSYGPGQYF

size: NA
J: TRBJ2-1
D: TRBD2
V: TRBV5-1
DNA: TGCGCCAGCAGCCCAGGGACTAGCGGGAGGGTCTACAATGAGCAGTTCTTC
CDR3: CASSPGTSGRVYNEQFF

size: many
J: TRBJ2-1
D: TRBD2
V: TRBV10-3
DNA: TGTGCCACCCGGGACAGCGGGAGGGATGAGCAGTTCTTC
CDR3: CATRDSGRDEQFF

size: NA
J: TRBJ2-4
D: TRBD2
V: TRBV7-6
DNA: TGTGCCAGCAGCCCCCAGGTAGCGGGTTGGTTAGCCAAAAACATTCAGTACTTC
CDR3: CASSPQVAGWLAKNIQYF

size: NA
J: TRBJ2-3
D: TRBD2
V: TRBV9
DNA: TGTGCCAGCAGCGTAGGTAGCGGGGCCACAGATACGCAGTATTTT
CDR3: CASSVGSGATDTQYF

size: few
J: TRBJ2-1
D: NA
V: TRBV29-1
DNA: TGCAGCGTTGAAGGAGCCGGCGGATACAATGAGCAGTTCTTC
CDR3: CSVEGAGGYNEQFF

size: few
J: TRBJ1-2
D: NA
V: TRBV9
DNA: TGTGCCAGCAGCGATCAGGGATTATATGGCTACACCTTC
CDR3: CASSDQGLYGYTF

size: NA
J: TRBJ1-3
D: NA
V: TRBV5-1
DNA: TGCGCCAGCACCCAAGGCGGGTCTGGAAACACCATATATTTT
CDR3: CASTQGGSGNTIYF

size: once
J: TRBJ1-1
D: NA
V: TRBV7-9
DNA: TGTGCCAGCAGCTTAGCGGTACAGACTGAAGCTTTCTTT
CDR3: CASSLAVQTEAFF

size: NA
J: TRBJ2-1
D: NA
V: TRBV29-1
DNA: TGCAGCGAAACGTCCGGCTCCTACAATGAGCAGTTCTTC
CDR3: CSETSGSYNEQFF

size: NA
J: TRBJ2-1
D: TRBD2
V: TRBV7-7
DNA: TGTGCTAGCAGCACTGGACTAGCGGGAGTAGGCAATGAGCAGTTCTTC
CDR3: CASSTGLAGVGNEQFF

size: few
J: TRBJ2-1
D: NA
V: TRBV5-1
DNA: TGCGCCAGCAGCACCGAGACCTCCTACAATGAGCAGTTCTTC
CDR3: CASSTETSYNEQFF

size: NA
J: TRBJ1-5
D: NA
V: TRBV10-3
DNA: TGTGCCACTCGAGATAGTGGTCAGCCCCAGCATTTT
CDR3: CATRDSGQPQHF

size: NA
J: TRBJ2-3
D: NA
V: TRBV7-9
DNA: TGTGCCAGCAGCCCCTCGACGGGTGAAGCAGATACGCAGTATTTT
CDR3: CASSPSTGEADTQYF

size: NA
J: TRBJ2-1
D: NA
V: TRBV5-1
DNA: TGCGCCAGCAGCTTGGCCGGGGGCGAATACAATGAGCAGTTCTTC
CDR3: CASSLAGGEYNEQFF

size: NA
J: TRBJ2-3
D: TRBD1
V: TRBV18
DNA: TGTGCCAGCTCCCAACGCGACAGGGGGTTTACAGATACGCAGTATTTT
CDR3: CASSQRDRGFTDTQYF

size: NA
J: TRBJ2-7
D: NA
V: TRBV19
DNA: TGTGCCAGTCAAGGGGCTAGTGGGGGGTCTCCGGAGCAGTACTTC
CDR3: CASQGASGGSPEQYF

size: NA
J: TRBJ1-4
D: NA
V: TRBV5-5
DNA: TGTGCCAGCAGCCCTCTTGGCAGGGCGGGAATAGTGTTTTTT
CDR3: CASSPLGRAGIVFF

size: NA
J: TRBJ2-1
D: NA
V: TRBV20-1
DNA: TGCAGCCCCACGACTTACAATGAGCAGTTCTTC
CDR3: CSPTTYNEQFF